This T cell receptor (beta chain) was captured by sequencing in a study of response to subunit inactivated influenza vaccine. Study-wide points: There was a suggestion from the authors that each seasonal influenza vaccination recruits few new T cells.

With respect to this clonotype: Antigen: not known.

TCRdb called the RT-PCR reads again in MiXCR, with one record for every CDR3 protein. This table holds about 700,000 distinct CDR3 sequences, 14% found once. Unmatched junction bases numbered 5, after V lost 0 bases and J lost 1 base. This CDR3 region has 17 residues. The germline V gene has CDR1 DFQATT and CDR2 SNEGSKA (reference sequence). The chain combines TRBV20-1 with TRBJ2-1; 11 bases map to TRBD2. The origin of this receptor is a man aged 50 to 59 who received an inactivated influenza vaccine. The sample here was PBMCs from blood, taken roughly 15 days before vaccination. CDR3 DNA: TGCAGTGCTAGAGATTGGACTAGCGGGCTGTCCTACAATGAGCAGTTCTTC. Amino acid sequence: CSARDWTSGLSYNEQFF.